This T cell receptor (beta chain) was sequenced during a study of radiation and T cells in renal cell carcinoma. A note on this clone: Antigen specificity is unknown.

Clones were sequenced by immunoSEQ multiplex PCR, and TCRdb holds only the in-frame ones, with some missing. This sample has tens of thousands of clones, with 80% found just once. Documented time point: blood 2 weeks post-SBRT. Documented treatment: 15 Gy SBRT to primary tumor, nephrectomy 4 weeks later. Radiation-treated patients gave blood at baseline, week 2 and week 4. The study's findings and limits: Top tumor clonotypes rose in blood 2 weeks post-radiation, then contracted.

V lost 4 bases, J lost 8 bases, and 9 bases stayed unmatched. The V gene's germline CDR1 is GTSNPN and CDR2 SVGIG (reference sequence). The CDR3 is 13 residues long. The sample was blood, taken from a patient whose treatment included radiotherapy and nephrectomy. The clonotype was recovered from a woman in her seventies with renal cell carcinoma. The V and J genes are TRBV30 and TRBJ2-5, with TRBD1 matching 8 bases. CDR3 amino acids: CAWNTGGQATQYF. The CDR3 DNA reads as TGTGCCTGGAACACAGGGGGACAGGCAACCCAGTACTTC.